This TCR beta chain is from a study of T cell responses to AZD1222 COVID-19 vaccine. Study conclusions and caveats: Donor demographics were predominantly white British with a female majority; clonal diversity may be underestimated.

From germline, CDR1 is SGHTA and CDR2 FQGNSA. CDR3 length: 15 residues. V shed 5 bases and J 3 bases; nucleotides not matched to a gene: 3. Concerning this clone itself: Its matching antigen is unknown.

Assay: immunoSEQ multiplex PCR; the TCRdb copy retains only in-frame clones and omits some. The sample yields tens of thousands of clones, under 90% seen once. The receptor comes from an adult in good health. Sequencing was performed on peripheral blood, taken on day 0 of MenACWY control vaccination. The chain employs TRBV7-2 and TRBJ2-3; 12 bases fit TRBD2. CDR3 DNA: TGTGCCAGCAGCCCTAGCGGGGGGGCAACAGATACGCAGTATTTT. Protein: CASSPSGGATDTQYF.